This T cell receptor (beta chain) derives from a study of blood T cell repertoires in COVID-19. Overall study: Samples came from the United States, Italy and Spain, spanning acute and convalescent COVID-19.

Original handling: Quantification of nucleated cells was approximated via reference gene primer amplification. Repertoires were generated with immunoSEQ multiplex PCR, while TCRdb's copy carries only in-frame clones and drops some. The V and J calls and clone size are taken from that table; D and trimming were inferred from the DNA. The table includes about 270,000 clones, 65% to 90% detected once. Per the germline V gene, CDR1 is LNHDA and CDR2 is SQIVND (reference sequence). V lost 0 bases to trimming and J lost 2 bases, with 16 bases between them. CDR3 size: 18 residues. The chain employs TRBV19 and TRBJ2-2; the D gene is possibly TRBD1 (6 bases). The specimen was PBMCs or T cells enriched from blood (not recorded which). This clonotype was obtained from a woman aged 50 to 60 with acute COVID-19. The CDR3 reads CASSIDPEGVSNTGELFF. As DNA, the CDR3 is TGTGCCAGTAGTATAGATCCTGAGGGGGTATCAAACACCGGGGAGCTGTTTTTT.